This section outlines one T cell receptor (beta chain) sequence together with its context. What it binds is unknown. The V gene lost 3 bases and the J gene lost 2 bases, with 14 bases spanning the gap. There are 15 residues in the CDR3. Germline CDR1 and CDR2: SNHLY and FYNNEI. The record originates from a study of shared clonotypes between healthy human individuals. None of the donors, who were healthy HIV-negative adults, had recently had acute infections or vaccinations. Some clones are missing from TCRdb's copy, which holds only in-frame ones; the method was immunoSEQ multiplex PCR. The sample records 1,100,000 or so clones, about 84% being singletons. Overall study results and limits: It was observed that approximately 5% of naive CD4 clonotypes were shared across a handful of donors. Generation of non-shared clonotypes was less probable than generation of clonotypes shared by all four donors.

The chain employs TRBV2 and TRBJ2-7; tentative D call: TRBD1 (5 bases). The sequenced sample consisted of memory CD4+ T cells from PBMCs. Subset meaning: CD45RA-negative fraction. The clonotype comes from a man between 18 and 35 years old in good health. Some clones in this sample may be carry-over from other donors' samples. CDR3 sequence (DNA): TGTGCCAGCAGTGAGCAGGGTTCCTTTGCCTACGAGCAGTACTTC. Translating it yields CASSEQGSFAYEQYF.